The 8 T cell receptor beta chains listed next were all sequenced from one sample in a study of blood T cell repertoires in COVID-19. Sequencing used immunoSEQ multiplex PCR; TCRdb keeps in-frame clones, though not all of them. This table holds about 83,000 clones, around 84% found once. What was sequenced was peripheral blood. The receptors derive from a woman of 80 years or more in a cohort sampled during active or convalescent COVID-19.

The V call is TRBV10-3, the J call TRBJ1-2, with no clear D. The CDR3 runs to 14 residues. Trimming removed 5 bases at V and 1 base at J, with 11 bases between. Germline V gene lookup returns CDR1 ENHRY and CDR2 SYGVKD. The CDR3 coding sequence is TGTGCCATCAGTACTGAGACGGGTAACTATGGCTACACCTTC. Translated: CAISTETGNYGYTF.

This chain links TRBV5-4 with TRBJ2-3; D possibly corresponds to TRBD2 (6 bases). V was clipped by 5 bases and J by 0 bases, with 13 bases between them. The CDR3 covers 15 residues. Germline V gene data show CDR1 as SGHNT and CDR2 as YYREEE (reference sequence). The CDR3 spells CASSAGPPSTDTQYF. CDR3 DNA sequence: TGTGCCAGCAGTGCGGGGCCCCCTAGCACAGATACGCAGTATTTT. Full variable domain (rest looked up from reference TRBV5-4 and TRBJ2-3): ETGVTQSPTHLIKTRGQQVTLRCSSQSGHNTVSWYQQALGQGPQFIFQYYREEENGRGNFPPRFSGLQFPNYSSELNVNALELDDSALYLCASSAGPPSTDTQYFGPGTRLTVL.

V usage is TRBV27 and J usage is TRBJ1-2; 12 nucleotides line up with TRBD1. V lost 6 bases, J lost 8 bases, and 13 bases stayed unmatched. Looked up from germline, CDR1 is MNHEY and CDR2 is SMNVEV (reference sequence). The CDR3 runs to 16 residues. CDR3 DNA sequence: TGTGCCAGCAGCCGATTTCCGGGACAGGGGGCAGAGGGCTACACCTTC. It encodes CASSRFPGQGAEGYTF.

The J gene is TRBJ1-2, the V gene TRBV27; D is perhaps TRBD1 (5 bases). The V end was cut by 6 bases, the J end by 3 bases, with 20 bases between. The CDR3 is 16 amino acids. Germline V gene lookup returns CDR1 MNHEY and CDR2 SMNVEV (reference sequence). The CDR3 sequence: CASSTFRGAGDYGYTF. The CDR3 DNA is TGTGCCAGCAGCACCTTTAGGGGCGCGGGAGACTATGGCTACACCTTC.

The chain has TRBV6-5 and TRBJ2-3; TRBD2 matches 12 bases. The CDR3 sequence is 15 residues long. Trimming cost V 5 bases and J 2 bases; bases outside gene matches: 2. The germline V gene encodes CDR1 MNHEY and CDR2 SVGAGI. The CDR3 nucleotides are TGTGCCAGCAGTCGGACTAGCGGGGTCACAGATACGCAGTATTTT. This gives the protein CASSRTSGVTDTQYF.

This clone was detected once. This chain links TRBV10-3 with TRBJ1-1; the D gene is possibly TRBD1 (5 bases). The CDR3 totals 13 residues. CDR1 ENHRY and CDR2 SYGVKD come from the germline V gene. Trimming left V 10 bases short and J 1 base short, with 13 bases between. CDR3 residues: CASGGRSNTEAFF. DNA for the CDR3: TGTGCCAGCGGGGGTAGGTCGAACACTGAAGCTTTCTTT.

V gene TRBV4-2 combines with J gene TRBJ1-1; 7 nucleotides match TRBD1. The length of the CDR3 is 13 residues. Germline V gene data show CDR1 as LGHNA and CDR2 as YNFKEQ. Unmatched junction bases numbered 7, after V lost 11 bases and J lost 1 base. CDR3 sequence: CAVLGQTNTEAFF. The CDR3 DNA sequence: TGTGCCGTATTGGGACAGACGAACACTGAAGCTTTCTTT.

The rearrangement joins TRBV6-5 to TRBJ1-2; 9 bases are shared with TRBD1. CDR1 is MNHEY and CDR2 is SVGAGI in the germline V gene. The J segment lost 5 bases and the V segment lost 2 bases, leaving 9 bases of the junction unmatched. The CDR3 runs 16 residues. CDR3 region: CASSYMGQGNPYGYTF. CDR3 nucleotide sequence: TGTGCCAGCAGTTACATGGGACAGGGTAACCCATATGGCTACACCTTC.